This paragraph reports one TCR beta chain. Constant-region reverse primers amplified full-length variable regions, followed by semi-nested Nested Universal Primer A PCR. One entry per CDR3 protein results from TCRdb running MiXCR on the 5' RACE reads. The sample includes tens of thousands of distinct CDR3 sequences, roughly 29% of them seen just once. Per germline, CDR1 MGHDK and CDR2 SYGVNS. The CDR3 sequence is 20 residues long. Trimming cost V 3 bases and J 5 bases; bases outside gene matches: 19. This sequence was found in a female donor with breast cancer. The V call is TRBV25-1, the J call TRBJ2-1, with 10 bases lining up with TRBD2. Material: tumor-infiltrating naive CD4+ T cells sorted from the breast tumor. Subset specified: naive CD4+ T cells, CD4+CD45RA+CD25-. The CDR3 region is CASSDASGRAFKVQNNEQFF. DNA of the CDR3: TGTGCCAGCAGTGATGCAAGCGGGAGGGCCTTTAAGGTTCAGAACAATGAGCAGTTCTTC.